These T cell receptor beta chains were read from a single sample in a study of molecular identifiers for immune sequencing clone quantification. One entry per CDR3 protein results from TCRdb running MiXCR on the PCR reads. This sample carries about 640,000 distinct CDR3 sequences, 20% of them seen once, and the ten largest clones take about 0.9%. What was sequenced was naive CD8+ T cells from blood, with Jurkat cell RNA spiked in. These receptors came from a human donor in good health. Some libraries in this study had Jurkat cell RNA spiked in. The CDR3 runs from the conserved cysteine through the conserved F or W. Each record gives: clone size, J gene, D gene, V gene, CDR3 protein, CDR3 DNA. The D gene is left open where the match is weak. Expanded clones get a size class; other rows say once, few or many, or leave the size out.

clone size: many; J gene: TRBJ2-3; D gene: TRBD2; V gene: TRBV20-1; CDR3 protein: CSAIAPGLAGNTDTQYF; CDR3 DNA: TGCAGTGCTATCGCGCCGGGACTAGCGGGAAACACAGATACGCAGTATTTT
clone size: NA; J gene: TRBJ1-6; D gene: NA; V gene: TRBV7-6; CDR3 protein: CASGEGNSPLHF; CDR3 DNA: TGTGCCAGCGGTGAGGGTAACTCACCCCTCCACTTT
clone size: many; J gene: TRBJ2-1; D gene: NA; V gene: TRBV6-2/TRBV6-3; CDR3 protein: CASSYWSSSYNEQFF; CDR3 DNA: TGTGCCAGCAGTTACTGGTCGAGCTCCTACAATGAGCAGTTCTTC
clone size: many; J gene: TRBJ2-3; D gene: NA; V gene: TRBV6-6; CDR3 protein: CATCDPTRGTDTQYF; CDR3 DNA: TGTGCCACCTGCGACCCAACTAGGGGCACAGATACGCAGTATTTT
clone size: NA; J gene: TRBJ2-7; D gene: TRBD1; V gene: TRBV27; CDR3 protein: CASRGGDRGGEQYF; CDR3 DNA: TGTGCCAGCAGGGGGGGGGACAGGGGAGGCGAGCAGTACTTC
clone size: NA; J gene: TRBJ2-1; D gene: NA; V gene: TRBV19; CDR3 protein: CASSIKNLGHAWNEQFF; CDR3 DNA: TGTGCCAGTAGTATAAAAAATCTGGGACATGCATGGAATGAGCAGTTCTTC
clone size: few; J gene: TRBJ2-1; D gene: NA; V gene: TRBV4-1; CDR3 protein: CASRQGPGGQSPYNEQFF; CDR3 DNA: TGCGCCAGCAGACAAGGACCCGGGGGACAGTCCCCCTACAATGAGCAGTTCTTC
clone size: few; J gene: TRBJ2-7; D gene: TRBD2; V gene: TRBV10-3; CDR3 protein: CATGEGFLSYEQYF; CDR3 DNA: TGTGCCACCGGGGAGGGTTTCCTCTCCTACGAGCAGTACTTC
clone size: many; J gene: TRBJ2-7; D gene: NA; V gene: TRBV4-3; CDR3 protein: CASSQDRDLGAYEQYF; CDR3 DNA: TGCGCCAGCAGCCAAGATCGAGACCTAGGGGCCTACGAGCAGTACTTC
clone size: many; J gene: TRBJ1-4; D gene: NA; V gene: TRBV6-1; CDR3 protein: CASSEALLHGPREKLFF; CDR3 DNA: TGTGCCAGCAGTGAAGCGCTTCTGCACGGGCCCCGAGAAAAACTGTTTTTT
clone size: few; J gene: TRBJ1-1; D gene: TRBD1; V gene: TRBV13; CDR3 protein: CASNQGGATEAFF; CDR3 DNA: TGTGCCAGCAATCAGGGGGGGGCCACTGAAGCTTTCTTT
clone size: many; J gene: TRBJ2-3; D gene: TRBD1; V gene: TRBV29-1; CDR3 protein: CSAWTGFTDTQYF; CDR3 DNA: TGCAGCGCCTGGACAGGTTTCACAGATACGCAGTATTTT
clone size: many; J gene: TRBJ2-7; D gene: TRBD1; V gene: TRBV5-4; CDR3 protein: CASSSGTGGEQYF; CDR3 DNA: TGTGCCAGCAGCTCAGGGACAGGGGGCGAGCAGTACTTC
clone size: few; J gene: TRBJ2-1; D gene: NA; V gene: TRBV20-1; CDR3 protein: CSARDEYNEQFF; CDR3 DNA: TGCAGTGCTAGGGATGAATACAATGAGCAGTTCTTC
clone size: few; J gene: TRBJ2-7; D gene: TRBD2; V gene: TRBV19; CDR3 protein: CASSTPGLSPDEQYF; CDR3 DNA: TGTGCCAGTAGTACACCGGGACTATCTCCAGATGAGCAGTACTTC
clone size: NA; J gene: TRBJ1-5; D gene: TRBD1; V gene: TRBV9; CDR3 protein: CASSVGTDDQPQRF; CDR3 DNA: TGTGCCAGCAGCGTCGGGACAGATGATCAGCCCCAGCGTTTT
clone size: many; J gene: TRBJ1-1; D gene: NA; V gene: TRBV16; CDR3 protein: CASSQATARDTEAFF; CDR3 DNA: TGTGCCAGCAGCCAAGCGACAGCCAGGGACACTGAAGCTTTCTTT
clone size: many; J gene: TRBJ1-1; D gene: TRBD1; V gene: TRBV30; CDR3 protein: CAWRGQGNTEAFF; CDR3 DNA: TGTGCCTGGAGGGGACAGGGGAACACTGAAGCTTTCTTT
clone size: many; J gene: TRBJ1-6; D gene: TRBD1; V gene: TRBV4-1; CDR3 protein: CASSPTGTAYNSPLHF; CDR3 DNA: TGCGCCAGCAGTCCGACAGGGACGGCCTATAATTCACCCCTCCACTTT
clone size: many; J gene: TRBJ2-2; D gene: NA; V gene: TRBV27; CDR3 protein: CASSLGTNTGELFF; CDR3 DNA: TGTGCCAGCAGCTTAGGGACGAACACCGGGGAGCTGTTTTTT
clone size: many; J gene: TRBJ2-3; D gene: NA; V gene: TRBV11-3; CDR3 protein: CASSRSGSTDTQYF; CDR3 DNA: TGTGCCAGCAGCCGCAGCGGGAGCACAGATACGCAGTATTTT
clone size: many; J gene: TRBJ1-1; D gene: NA; V gene: TRBV24-1; CDR3 protein: CATRTAANTEAFF; CDR3 DNA: TGTGCCACCAGGACCGCGGCTAACACTGAAGCTTTCTTT
clone size: many; J gene: TRBJ2-7; D gene: TRBD2; V gene: TRBV29-1; CDR3 protein: CSVETGLAGTYEQYF; CDR3 DNA: TGCAGCGTTGAAACCGGACTAGCGGGGACCTACGAGCAGTACTTC
clone size: NA; J gene: TRBJ2-7; D gene: TRBD2; V gene: TRBV7-8; CDR3 protein: CAGSLYTGEGSEQYF; CDR3 DNA: TGTGCCGGCAGCTTATATACGGGGGAGGGCAGCGAGCAGTACTTC
clone size: NA; J gene: TRBJ1-1; D gene: NA; V gene: TRBV7-8; CDR3 protein: CASSLVWIGGNTEAFF; CDR3 DNA: TGTGCCAGCAGCTTAGTCTGGATTGGGGGGAACACTGAAGCTTTCTTT
clone size: many; J gene: TRBJ1-1; D gene: TRBD1; V gene: TRBV29-1; CDR3 protein: CSVEPRQGGTEAFF; CDR3 DNA: TGCAGCGTTGAGCCTCGGCAGGGGGGCACTGAAGCTTTCTTT
clone size: NA; J gene: TRBJ1-1; D gene: NA; V gene: TRBV2; CDR3 protein: CASRQDEAFF; CDR3 DNA: TGTGCCAGCCGCCAGGATGAAGCTTTCTTT
clone size: few; J gene: TRBJ2-4; D gene: NA; V gene: TRBV20-1; CDR3 protein: CSARDILAGQGNIQYF; CDR3 DNA: TGCAGTGCTAGAGATATTTTAGCGGGACAGGGAAACATTCAGTACTTC
clone size: NA; J gene: TRBJ1-1; D gene: NA; V gene: TRBV4-1; CDR3 protein: CASSQAGRGPAEAFF; CDR3 DNA: TGCGCCAGCAGCCAAGCGGGCAGGGGACCGGCTGAAGCTTTCTTT
clone size: few; J gene: TRBJ1-2; D gene: NA; V gene: TRBV7-6; CDR3 protein: CASSLLRDGQSNYGYTF; CDR3 DNA: TGTGCCAGCAGCTTGCTCCGGGACGGCCAATCTAACTATGGCTACACCTTC
clone size: many; J gene: TRBJ2-1; D gene: TRBD2; V gene: TRBV11-2; CDR3 protein: CASSLDGTSGPLYNEQFF; CDR3 DNA: TGTGCCAGCAGCTTAGATGGGACTAGCGGGCCACTATACAATGAGCAGTTCTTC
clone size: many; J gene: TRBJ2-3; D gene: NA; V gene: TRBV12-3/TRBV12-4; CDR3 protein: CASSLAAGMIDTQYF; CDR3 DNA: TGTGCCAGCAGTTTAGCGGCAGGGATGATAGATACGCAGTATTTT
clone size: NA; J gene: TRBJ2-5; D gene: TRBD2; V gene: TRBV12-5; CDR3 protein: CASGPWGGGQETQYF; CDR3 DNA: TGTGCTAGTGGTCCCTGGGGGGGGGGGCAAGAGACCCAGTACTTC
clone size: NA; J gene: TRBJ2-1; D gene: TRBD2; V gene: TRBV7-2; CDR3 protein: CASSPGLAYSTSSYNEQFF; CDR3 DNA: TGTGCCAGCAGCCCGGGACTAGCGTACTCAACCAGCTCCTACAATGAGCAGTTCTTC
clone size: few; J gene: TRBJ2-7; D gene: NA; V gene: TRBV6-1; CDR3 protein: CASSVVSTHEQYF; CDR3 DNA: TGTGCCAGCAGTGTGGTGAGCACGCACGAGCAGTACTTC
clone size: many; J gene: TRBJ1-1; D gene: NA; V gene: TRBV5-1; CDR3 protein: CASSLGQMGTEAFF; CDR3 DNA: TGCGCCAGCAGCTTGGGGCAGATGGGGACTGAAGCTTTCTTT